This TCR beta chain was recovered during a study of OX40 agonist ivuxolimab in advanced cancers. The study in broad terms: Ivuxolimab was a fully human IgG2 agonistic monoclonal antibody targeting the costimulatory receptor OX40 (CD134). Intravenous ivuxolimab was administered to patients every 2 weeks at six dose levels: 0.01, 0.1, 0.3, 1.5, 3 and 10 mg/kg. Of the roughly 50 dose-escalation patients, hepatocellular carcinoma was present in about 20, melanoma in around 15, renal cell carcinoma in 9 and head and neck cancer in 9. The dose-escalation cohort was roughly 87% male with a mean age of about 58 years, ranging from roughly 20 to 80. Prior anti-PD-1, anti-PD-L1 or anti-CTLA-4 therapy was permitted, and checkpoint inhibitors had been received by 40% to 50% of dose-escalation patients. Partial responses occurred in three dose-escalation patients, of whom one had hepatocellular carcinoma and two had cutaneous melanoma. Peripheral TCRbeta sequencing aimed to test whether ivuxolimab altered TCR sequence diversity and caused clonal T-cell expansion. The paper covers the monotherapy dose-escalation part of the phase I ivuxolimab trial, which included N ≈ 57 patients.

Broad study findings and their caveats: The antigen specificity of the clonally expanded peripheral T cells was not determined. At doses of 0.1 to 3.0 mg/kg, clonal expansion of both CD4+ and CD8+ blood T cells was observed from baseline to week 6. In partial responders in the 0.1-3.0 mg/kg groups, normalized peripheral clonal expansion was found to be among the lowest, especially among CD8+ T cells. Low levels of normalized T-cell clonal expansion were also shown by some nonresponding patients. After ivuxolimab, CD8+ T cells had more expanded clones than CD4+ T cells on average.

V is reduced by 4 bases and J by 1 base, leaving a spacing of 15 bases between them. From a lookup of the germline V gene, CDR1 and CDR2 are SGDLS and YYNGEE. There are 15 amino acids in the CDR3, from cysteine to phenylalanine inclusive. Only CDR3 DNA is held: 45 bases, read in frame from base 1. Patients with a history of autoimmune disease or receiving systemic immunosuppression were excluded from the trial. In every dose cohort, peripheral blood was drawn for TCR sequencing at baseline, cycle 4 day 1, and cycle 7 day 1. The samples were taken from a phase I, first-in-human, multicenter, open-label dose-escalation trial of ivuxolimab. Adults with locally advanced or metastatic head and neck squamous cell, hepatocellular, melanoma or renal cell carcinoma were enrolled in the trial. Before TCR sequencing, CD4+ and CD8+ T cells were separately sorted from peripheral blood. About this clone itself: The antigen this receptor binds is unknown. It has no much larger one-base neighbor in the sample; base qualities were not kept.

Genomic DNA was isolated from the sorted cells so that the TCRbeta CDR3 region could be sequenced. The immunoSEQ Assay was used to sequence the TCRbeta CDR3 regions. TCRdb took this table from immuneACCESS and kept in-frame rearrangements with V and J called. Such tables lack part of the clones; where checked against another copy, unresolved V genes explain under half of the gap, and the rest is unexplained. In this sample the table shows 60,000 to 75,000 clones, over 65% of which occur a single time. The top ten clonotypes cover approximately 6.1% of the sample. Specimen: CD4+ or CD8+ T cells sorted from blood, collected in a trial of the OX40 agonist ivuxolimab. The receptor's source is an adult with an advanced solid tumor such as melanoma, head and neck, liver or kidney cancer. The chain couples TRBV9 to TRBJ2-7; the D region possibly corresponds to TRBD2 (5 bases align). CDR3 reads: CASSKQPGSSYEQYF. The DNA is TGTGCCAGCAGCAAACAACCGGGATCTTCCTACGAGCAGTACTTC.